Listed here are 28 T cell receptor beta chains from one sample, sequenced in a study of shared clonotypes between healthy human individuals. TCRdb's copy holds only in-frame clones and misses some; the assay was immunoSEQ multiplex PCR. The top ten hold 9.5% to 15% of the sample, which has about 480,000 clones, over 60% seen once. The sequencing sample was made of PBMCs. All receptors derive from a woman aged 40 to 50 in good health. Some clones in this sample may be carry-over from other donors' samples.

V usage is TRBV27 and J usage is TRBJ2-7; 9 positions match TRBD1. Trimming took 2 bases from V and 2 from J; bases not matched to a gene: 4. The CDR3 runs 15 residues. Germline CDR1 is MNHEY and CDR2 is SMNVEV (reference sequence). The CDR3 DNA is TGTGCCAGCAGTTTAAGACAGGGGGTTGCCTACGAGCAGTACTTC. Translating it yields CASSLRQGVAYEQYF.

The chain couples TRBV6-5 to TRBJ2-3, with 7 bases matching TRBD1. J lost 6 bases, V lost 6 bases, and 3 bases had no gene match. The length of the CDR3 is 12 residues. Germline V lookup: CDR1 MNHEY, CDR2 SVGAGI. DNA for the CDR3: TGTGCCAGCAGCCTACAGGGGGATACGCAGTATTTT. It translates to CASSLQGDTQYF.

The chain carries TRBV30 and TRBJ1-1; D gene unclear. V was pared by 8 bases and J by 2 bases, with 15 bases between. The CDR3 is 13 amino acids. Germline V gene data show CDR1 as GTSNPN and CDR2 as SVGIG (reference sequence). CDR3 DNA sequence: TGTGCCATTAAGCCGGGGTTTAACACTGAAGCTTTCTTT. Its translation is CAIKPGFNTEAFF.

In DNA form, the CDR3 reads TGTGCCAGCAGTGACCCGGCTGGCGGGGCGGGAGACCCCACCGGGGAGCTGTTTTTT. This gives the protein CASSDPAGGAGDPTGELFF. The rearrangement joins TRBV6-4 to TRBJ2-2; 7 bases are shared with TRBD2. This CDR3 has 19 residues. Unmatched junction bases numbered 16, after V lost 2 bases and J lost 4 bases. CDR1 MRHNA and CDR2 SNTAGT come from the germline V gene.

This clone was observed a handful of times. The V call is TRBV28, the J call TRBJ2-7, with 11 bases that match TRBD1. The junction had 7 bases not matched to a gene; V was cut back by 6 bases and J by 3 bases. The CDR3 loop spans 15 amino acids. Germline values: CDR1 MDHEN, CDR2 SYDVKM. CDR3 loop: CASSPPGTGGYEQYF. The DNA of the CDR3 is TGTGCCAGCAGCCCTCCCGGGACAGGGGGCTACGAGCAGTACTTC.

CDR3 sequence: CASSLQGADEKLFF. CDR3 coding DNA: TGCGCCAGCAGCTTGCAGGGGGCGGATGAAAAACTGTTTTTT. The rearrangement joins TRBV5-1 to TRBJ1-4, with TRBD1 matching 8 bases. V was pared by 1 base and J by 6 bases, with 2 bases of the junction left unmatched. There are 14 residues in the CDR3. Germline-derived CDR1 and CDR2 are SGHRS and YFSETQ.

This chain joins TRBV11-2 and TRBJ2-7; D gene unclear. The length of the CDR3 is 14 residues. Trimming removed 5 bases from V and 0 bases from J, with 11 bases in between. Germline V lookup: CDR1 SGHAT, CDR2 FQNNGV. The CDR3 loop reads CASSKGSISYEQYF. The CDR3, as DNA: TGTGCCAGCAGCAAAGGTTCTATCTCCTACGAGCAGTACTTC.

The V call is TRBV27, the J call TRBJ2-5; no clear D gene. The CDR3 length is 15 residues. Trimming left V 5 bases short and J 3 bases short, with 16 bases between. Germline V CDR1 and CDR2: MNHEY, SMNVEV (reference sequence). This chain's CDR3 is CASSPYDLKKETQYF. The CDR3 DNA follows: TGTGCCAGCAGTCCCTATGACCTTAAAAAAGAGACCCAGTACTTC.

In DNA, the CDR3 is TGCGCCAGCAGCTCGATGACAGCCCAAGAGACCCAGTACTTC. Translated, it gives CASSSMTAQETQYF. V gene TRBV5-1 combines with J gene TRBJ2-5, with TRBD1 as a possible D gene (5 bases). The CDR3 has 14 amino acids. The V gene lost 3 bases and the J gene lost 1 base, with 10 bases spanning the gap. The germline gives CDR1 SGHRS, CDR2 YFSETQ.

This CDR3 reads CASSFSGDSNQPQHF. For the CDR3, the DNA is TGCGCCAGCAGCTTTTCCGGGGATAGCAATCAGCCCCAGCATTTT. The chain is built from TRBV5-1 and TRBJ1-5; D is unclear. CDR3 length: 15 amino acids. Trimming stripped 2 bases from V and 0 bases from J, with 9 bases between. Germline-derived CDR1 and CDR2 are SGHRS and YFSETQ.

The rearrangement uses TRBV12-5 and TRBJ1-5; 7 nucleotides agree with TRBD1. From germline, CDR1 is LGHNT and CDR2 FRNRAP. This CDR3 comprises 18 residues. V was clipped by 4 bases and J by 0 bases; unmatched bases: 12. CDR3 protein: CASGYRERGLYSNQPQHF. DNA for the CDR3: TGTGCTAGTGGTTACCGGGAAAGGGGGCTCTATAGCAATCAGCCCCAGCATTTT.

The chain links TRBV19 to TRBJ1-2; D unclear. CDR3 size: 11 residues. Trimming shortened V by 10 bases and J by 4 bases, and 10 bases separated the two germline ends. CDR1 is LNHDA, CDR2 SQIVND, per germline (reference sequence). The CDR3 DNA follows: TGTGCCACCCTAGGGAGCTATGGCTACACCTTC. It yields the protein CATLGSYGYTF.

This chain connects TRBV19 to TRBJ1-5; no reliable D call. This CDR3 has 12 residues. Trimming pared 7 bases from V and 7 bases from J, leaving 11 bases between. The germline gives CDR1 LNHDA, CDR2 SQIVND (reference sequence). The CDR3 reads CASIQEGQPQHF. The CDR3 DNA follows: TGTGCCAGTATACAAGAGGGCCAGCCCCAGCATTTT.

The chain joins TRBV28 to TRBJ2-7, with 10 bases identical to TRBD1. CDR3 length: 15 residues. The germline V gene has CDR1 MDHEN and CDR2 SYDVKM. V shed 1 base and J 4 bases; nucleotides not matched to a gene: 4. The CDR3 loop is CASSLSPGQGYEQYF. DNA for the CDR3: TGTGCCAGCAGTTTATCTCCGGGACAGGGGTACGAGCAGTACTTC. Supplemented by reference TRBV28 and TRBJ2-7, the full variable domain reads DVKVTQSSRYLVKRTGEKVFLECVQDMDHENMFWYRQDPGLGLRLIYFSYDVKMKEKGDIPEGYSVSREKKERFSLILESASTNQTSMYLCASSLSPGQGYEQYFGPGTRLTVT.

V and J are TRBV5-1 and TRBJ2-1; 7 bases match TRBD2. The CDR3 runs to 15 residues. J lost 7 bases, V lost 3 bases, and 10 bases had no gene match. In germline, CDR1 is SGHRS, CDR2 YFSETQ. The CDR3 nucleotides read TGCGCCAGCAGCTCTCAGGCGGGAGTTAGTAATGAGCAGTTCTTC. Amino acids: CASSSQAGVSNEQFF.

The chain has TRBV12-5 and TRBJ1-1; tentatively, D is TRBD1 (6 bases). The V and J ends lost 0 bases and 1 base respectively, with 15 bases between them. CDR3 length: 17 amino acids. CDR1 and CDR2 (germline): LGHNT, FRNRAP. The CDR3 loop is CASGLVIGRGANTEAFF. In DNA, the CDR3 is TGTGCTAGTGGTTTGGTAATCGGCCGGGGGGCGAACACTGAAGCTTTCTTT.

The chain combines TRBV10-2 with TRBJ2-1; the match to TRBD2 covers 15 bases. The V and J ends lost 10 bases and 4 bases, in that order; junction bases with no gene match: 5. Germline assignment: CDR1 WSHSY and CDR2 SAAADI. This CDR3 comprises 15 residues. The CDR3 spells CATRTSGRVYNEQFF. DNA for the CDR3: TGCGCCACCAGGACTAGCGGGAGGGTGTACAATGAGCAGTTCTTC.

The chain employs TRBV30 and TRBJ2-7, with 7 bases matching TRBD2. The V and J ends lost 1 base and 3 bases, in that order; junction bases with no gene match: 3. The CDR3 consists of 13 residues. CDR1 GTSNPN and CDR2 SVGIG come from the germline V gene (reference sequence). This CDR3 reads CAWSGGGNYEQYF. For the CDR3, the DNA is TGTGCCTGGAGTGGGGGGGGAAACTACGAGCAGTACTTC. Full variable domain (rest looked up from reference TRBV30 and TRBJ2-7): SQTIHQWPATLVQPVGSPLSLECTVEGTSNPNLYWYRQAAGRGLQLLFYSVGIGQISSEVPQNLSASRPQDRQFILSSKKLLLSDSGFYLCAWSGGGNYEQYFGPGTRLTVT.

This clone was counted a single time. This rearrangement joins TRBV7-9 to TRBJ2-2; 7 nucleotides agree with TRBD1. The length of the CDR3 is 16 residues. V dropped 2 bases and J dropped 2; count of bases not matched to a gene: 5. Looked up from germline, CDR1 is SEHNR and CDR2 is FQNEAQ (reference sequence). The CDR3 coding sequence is TGTGCCAGCAGCTTACCTGAGGGGGCTAACACCGGGGAGCTGTTTTTT. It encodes CASSLPEGANTGELFF. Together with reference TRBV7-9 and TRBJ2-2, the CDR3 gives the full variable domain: DTGVSQNPRHKITKRGQNVTFRCDPISEHNRLYWYRQTLGQGPEFLTYFQNEAQLEKSRLLSDRFSAERPKGSFSTLEIQRTEQGDSAMYLCASSLPEGANTGELFFGEGSRLTVL.

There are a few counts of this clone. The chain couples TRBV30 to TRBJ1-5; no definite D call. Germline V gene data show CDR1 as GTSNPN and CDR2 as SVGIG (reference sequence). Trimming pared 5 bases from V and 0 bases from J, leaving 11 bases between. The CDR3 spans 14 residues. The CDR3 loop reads CAWSQSYSNQPQHF. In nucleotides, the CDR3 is TGTGCCTGGTCCCAGTCATATAGCAATCAGCCCCAGCATTTT.

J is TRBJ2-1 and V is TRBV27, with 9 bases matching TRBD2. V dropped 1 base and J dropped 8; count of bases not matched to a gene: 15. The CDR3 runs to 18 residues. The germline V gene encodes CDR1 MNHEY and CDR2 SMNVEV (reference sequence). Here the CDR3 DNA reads TGTGCCAGCAGTTTATTTAGTCCTGGCGGGAGGGCCGGAGATGAGCAGTTCTTC. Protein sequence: CASSLFSPGGRAGDEQFF.

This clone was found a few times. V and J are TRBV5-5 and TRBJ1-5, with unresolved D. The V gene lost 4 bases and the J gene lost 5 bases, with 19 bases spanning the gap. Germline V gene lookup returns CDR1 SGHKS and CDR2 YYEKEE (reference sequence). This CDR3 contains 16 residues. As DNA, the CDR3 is TGTGCCAGCAGCCCTACCGGGAGTTTGGCCTATCAGCCCCAGCATTTT. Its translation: CASSPTGSLAYQPQHF.

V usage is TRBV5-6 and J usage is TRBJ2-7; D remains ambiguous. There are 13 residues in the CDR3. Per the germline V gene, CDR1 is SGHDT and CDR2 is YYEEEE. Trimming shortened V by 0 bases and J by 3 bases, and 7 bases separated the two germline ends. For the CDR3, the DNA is TGTGCCAGCAGCTTGGGGCAGGTCTACGAGCAGTACTTC. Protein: CASSLGQVYEQYF.

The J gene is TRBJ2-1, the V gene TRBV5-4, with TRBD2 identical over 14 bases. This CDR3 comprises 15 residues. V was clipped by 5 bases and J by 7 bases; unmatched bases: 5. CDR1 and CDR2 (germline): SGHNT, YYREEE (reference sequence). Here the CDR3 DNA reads TGTGCCAGCAGAGATGGACTAGCGGGGGGTAATGAGCAGTTCTTC. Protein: CASRDGLAGGNEQFF.

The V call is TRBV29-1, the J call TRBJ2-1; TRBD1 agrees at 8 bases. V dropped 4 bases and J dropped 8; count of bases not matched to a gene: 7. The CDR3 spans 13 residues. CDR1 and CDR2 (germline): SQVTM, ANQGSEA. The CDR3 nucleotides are TGCAGCGTTGCCGAGACAGGGGCCCATGAGCAGTTCTTC. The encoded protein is CSVAETGAHEQFF.

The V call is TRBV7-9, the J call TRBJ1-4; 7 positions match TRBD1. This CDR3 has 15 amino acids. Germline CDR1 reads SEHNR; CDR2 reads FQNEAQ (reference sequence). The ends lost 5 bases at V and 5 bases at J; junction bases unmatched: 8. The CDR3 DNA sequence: TGTGCCAGCAGCCCCTGGACAGGCCCCAATGAAAAACTGTTTTTT. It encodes CASSPWTGPNEKLFF.

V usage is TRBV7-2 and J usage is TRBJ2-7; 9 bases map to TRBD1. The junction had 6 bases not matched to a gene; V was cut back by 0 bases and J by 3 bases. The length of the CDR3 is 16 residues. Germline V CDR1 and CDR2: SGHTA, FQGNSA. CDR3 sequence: CASSLASTGGFYEQYF. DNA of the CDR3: TGTGCCAGCAGCTTAGCTTCCACAGGGGGCTTCTACGAGCAGTACTTC.

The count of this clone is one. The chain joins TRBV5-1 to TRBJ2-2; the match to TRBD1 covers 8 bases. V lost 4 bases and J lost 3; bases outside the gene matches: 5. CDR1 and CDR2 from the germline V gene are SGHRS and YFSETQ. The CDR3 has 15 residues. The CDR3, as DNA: TGCGCCAGCAGCACCAGGGGGCTGGACACCGGGGAGCTGTTTTTT. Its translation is CASSTRGLDTGELFF.